This T cell receptor beta chain was observed in a study of T cell changes during pregnancy in multiple sclerosis. Profiling relied on immunoSEQ multiplex PCR, and the TCRdb table lists in-frame clones only, not all of them. The sample lists fewer than 80,000 clones, 89% occurring once. Per germline, CDR1 MNHNS and CDR2 SASEGT. The CDR3 covers 15 residues. Trimming took 4 bases from V and 7 from J, leaving 20 bases between them. The sample was peripheral blood, taken in the first trimester of pregnancy. The receptor's source is a female donor in good health, enrolled as a control in a pregnancy study. The gene calls are TRBV6-1 and TRBJ2-7, with a tentative D call TRBD1 (6 bases). The DNA of the CDR3 is TGTGCCAGCAGTGCTGGCAGGGGCGATGTTGGGGAGCAGTACTTC. Protein: CASSAGRGDVGEQYF.